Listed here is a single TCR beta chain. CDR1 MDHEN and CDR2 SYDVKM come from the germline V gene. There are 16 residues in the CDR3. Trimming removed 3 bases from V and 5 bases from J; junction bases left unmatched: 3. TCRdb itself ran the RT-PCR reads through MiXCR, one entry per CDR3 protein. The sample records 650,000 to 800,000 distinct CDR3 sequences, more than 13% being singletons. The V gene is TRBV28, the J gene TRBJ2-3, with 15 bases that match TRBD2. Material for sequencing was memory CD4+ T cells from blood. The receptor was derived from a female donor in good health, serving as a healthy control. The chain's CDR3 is CASSFLGLAGGDTQYF. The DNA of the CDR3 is TGTGCCAGCAGTTTCCTGGGACTAGCGGGAGGAGATACGCAGTATTTT.